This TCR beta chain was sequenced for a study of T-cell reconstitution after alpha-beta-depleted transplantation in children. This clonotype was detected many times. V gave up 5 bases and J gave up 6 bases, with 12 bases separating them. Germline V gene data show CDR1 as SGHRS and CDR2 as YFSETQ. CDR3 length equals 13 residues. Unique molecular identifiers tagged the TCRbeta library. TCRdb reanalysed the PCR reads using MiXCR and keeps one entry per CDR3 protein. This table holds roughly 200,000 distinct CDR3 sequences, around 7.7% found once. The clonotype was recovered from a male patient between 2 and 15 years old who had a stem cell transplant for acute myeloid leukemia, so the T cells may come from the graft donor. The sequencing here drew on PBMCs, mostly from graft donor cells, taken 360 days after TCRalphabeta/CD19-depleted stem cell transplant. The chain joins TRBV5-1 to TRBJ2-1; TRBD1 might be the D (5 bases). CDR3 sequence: CASSSRQGNEQFF. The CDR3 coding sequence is TGCGCCAGCAGTAGTCGGCAGGGCAATGAGCAGTTCTTC.